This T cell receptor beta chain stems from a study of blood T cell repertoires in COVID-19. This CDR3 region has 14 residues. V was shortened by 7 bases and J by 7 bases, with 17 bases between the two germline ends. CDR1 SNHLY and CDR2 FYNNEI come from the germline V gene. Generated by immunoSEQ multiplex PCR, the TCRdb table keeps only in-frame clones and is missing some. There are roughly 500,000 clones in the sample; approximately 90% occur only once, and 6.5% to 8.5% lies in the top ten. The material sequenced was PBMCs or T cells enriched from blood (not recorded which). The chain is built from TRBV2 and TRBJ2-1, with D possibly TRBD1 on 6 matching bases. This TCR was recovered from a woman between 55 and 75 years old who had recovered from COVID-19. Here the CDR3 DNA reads TGTGCCAGCATCCTAGACACAGGGAAAAATGAGCAGTTCTTC. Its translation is CASILDTGKNEQFF.